This T cell receptor beta chain was found in a study of identical twins. This clonotype has ten or more counts. Each CDR3 protein gets one entry after TCRdb re-called the 5' RACE reads with MiXCR. This repertoire shows about 690,000 distinct CDR3 sequences, roughly 6.2% found once; its top ten account for around 2%. V was cut by 5 bases and J by 6 bases, with 7 bases left in between. The CDR3 is 11 amino acids. Germline V lookup: CDR1 MNHEY, CDR2 SVGAGI. The material sequenced was naive T cells sorted from blood. V gene TRBV6-5 combines with J gene TRBJ1-1, with a weak D call TRBD1 (5 bases). This clonotype was sampled from a man between 18 and 35 years old in good health. CDR3 region: CASSRGSEAFF. DNA of the CDR3: TGTGCCAGCAGTCGGGGCTCTGAAGCTTTCTTT.